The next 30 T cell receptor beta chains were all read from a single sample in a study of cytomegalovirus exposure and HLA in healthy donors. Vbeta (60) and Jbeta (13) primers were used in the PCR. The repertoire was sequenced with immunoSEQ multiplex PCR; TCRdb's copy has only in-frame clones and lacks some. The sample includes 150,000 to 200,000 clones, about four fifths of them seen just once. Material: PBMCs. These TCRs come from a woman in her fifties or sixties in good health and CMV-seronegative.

For the CDR3, the DNA is TGTGCCAGCAGCTCACGGGGGATATACACTGAAGCTTTCTTT. Translation: CASSSRGIYTEAFF. The chain links TRBV7-2 to TRBJ1-1, with TRBD1 as a possible D gene (5 bases). The germline V and J ends were trimmed by 4 bases and 3 bases, with 12 bases remaining between them. The CDR3 runs 14 residues. Germline V gene data show CDR1 as SGHTA and CDR2 as FQGNSA.

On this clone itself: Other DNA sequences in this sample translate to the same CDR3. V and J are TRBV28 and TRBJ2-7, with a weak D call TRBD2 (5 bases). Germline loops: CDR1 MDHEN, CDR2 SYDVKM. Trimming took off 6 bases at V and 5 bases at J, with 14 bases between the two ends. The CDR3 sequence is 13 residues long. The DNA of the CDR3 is TGTGCCAGCAGCTCCCCTGGAGGTCACGAGCAGTACTTC. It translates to CASSSPGGHEQYF. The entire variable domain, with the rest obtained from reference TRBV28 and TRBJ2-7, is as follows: DVKVTQSSRYLVKRTGEKVFLECVQDMDHENMFWYRQDPGLGLRLIYFSYDVKMKEKGDIPEGYSVSREKKERFSLILESASTNQTSMYLCASSSPGGHEQYFGPGTRLTVT.

In nucleotides, the CDR3 is TGCGCCAGCAGCTGGGGACAGGGTGTGCACACCTTC. This sequence encodes CASSWGQGVHTF. The chain links TRBV5-1 to TRBJ1-2; 9 nucleotides match TRBD1. The CDR3 spans 12 residues. Germline CDR1 reads SGHRS; CDR2 reads YFSETQ. After removal of 3 bases from V and 12 bases from J, the junction contained 6 bases not matched to a gene.

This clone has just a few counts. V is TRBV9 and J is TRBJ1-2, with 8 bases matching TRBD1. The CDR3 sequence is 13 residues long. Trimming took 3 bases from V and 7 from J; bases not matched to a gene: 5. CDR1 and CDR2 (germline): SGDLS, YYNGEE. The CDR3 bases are TGTGCCAGCAGCGCAGCAGGGGGCGCTGGCTACACCTTC. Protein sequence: CASSAAGGAGYTF.

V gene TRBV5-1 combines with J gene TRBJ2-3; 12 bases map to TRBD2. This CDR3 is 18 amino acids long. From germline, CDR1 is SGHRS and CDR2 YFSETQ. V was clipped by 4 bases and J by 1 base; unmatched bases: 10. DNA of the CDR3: TGCGCCAGCAGCAGACGGACTAGCGGGGCGGTGGGCACAGATACGCAGTATTTT. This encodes CASSRRTSGAVGTDTQYF. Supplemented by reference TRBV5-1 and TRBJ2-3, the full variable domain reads KAGVTQTPRYLIKTRGQQVTLSCSPISGHRSVSWYQQTPGQGLQFLFEYFSETQRNKGNFPGRFSGRQFSNSRSEMNVSTLELGDSALYLCASSRRTSGAVGTDTQYFGPGTRLTVL.

This chain's CDR3 is CASSHPEGTYGNQPQHF. The CDR3 DNA reads TGTGCCAGCAGCCACCCGGAGGGGACGTATGGCAATCAGCCCCAGCATTTT. The rearrangement links TRBV7-2 to TRBJ1-5; tentative D call: TRBD1 (5 bases). The CDR3 is made up of 17 amino acids. CDR1 and CDR2 from the germline V gene are SGHTA and FQGNSA. Between the trimmed V and J ends, which lost 5 bases and 2 bases, there was a span of 19 bases.

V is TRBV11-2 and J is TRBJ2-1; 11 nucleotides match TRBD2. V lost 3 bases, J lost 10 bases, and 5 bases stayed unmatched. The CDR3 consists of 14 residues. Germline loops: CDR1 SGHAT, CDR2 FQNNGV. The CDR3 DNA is TGTGCCAGCAGCTTTAGCGGGAGGGGCAGGGAGCAGTTCTTC. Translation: CASSFSGRGREQFF.

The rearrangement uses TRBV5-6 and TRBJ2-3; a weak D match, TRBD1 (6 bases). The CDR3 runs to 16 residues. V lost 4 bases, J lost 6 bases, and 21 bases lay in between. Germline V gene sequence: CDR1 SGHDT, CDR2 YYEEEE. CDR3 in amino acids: CASSEDNYRVSDTQYF. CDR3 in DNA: TGTGCCAGCAGCGAGGACAATTACAGGGTCTCGGATACGCAGTATTTT.

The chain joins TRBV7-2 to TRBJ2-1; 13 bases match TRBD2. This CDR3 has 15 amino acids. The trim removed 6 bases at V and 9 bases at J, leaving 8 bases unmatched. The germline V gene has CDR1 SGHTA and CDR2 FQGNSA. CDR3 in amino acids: CASSSQTSGRIEQFF. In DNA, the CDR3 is TGTGCCAGCAGTTCTCAGACTAGCGGGAGGATTGAGCAGTTCTTC.

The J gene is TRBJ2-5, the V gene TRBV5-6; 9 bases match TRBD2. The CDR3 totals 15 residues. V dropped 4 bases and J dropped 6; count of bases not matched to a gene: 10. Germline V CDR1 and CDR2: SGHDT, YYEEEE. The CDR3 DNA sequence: TGTGCCAGCAGCCCGAAGGGACTAGCTAGGAAGACCCAGTACTTC. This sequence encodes CASSPKGLARKTQYF.

CDR3 sequence: CASIPTGDYTGELFF. CDR3 coding DNA: TGTGCCAGCATACCGACTGGGGACTACACCGGGGAGCTGTTTTTT. The chain joins TRBV28 to TRBJ2-2; D possibly corresponds to TRBD2 (6 bases). CDR1 and CDR2 (germline): MDHEN, SYDVKM. There are 15 residues in the CDR3. The V gene lost 7 bases and the J gene lost 3 bases, with 15 bases spanning the gap.

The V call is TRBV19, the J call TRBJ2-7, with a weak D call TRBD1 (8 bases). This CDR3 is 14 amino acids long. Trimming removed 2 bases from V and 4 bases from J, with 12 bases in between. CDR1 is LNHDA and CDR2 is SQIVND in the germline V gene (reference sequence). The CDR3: CASSITGGAYEQYF. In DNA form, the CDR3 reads TGTGCCAGTAGTATAACAGGGGGGGCTTACGAGCAGTACTTC. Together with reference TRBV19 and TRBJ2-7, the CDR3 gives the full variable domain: DGGITQSPKYLFRKEGQNVTLSCEQNLNHDAMYWYRQDPGQGLRLIYYSQIVNDFQKGDIAEGYSVSREKKESFPLTVTSAQKNPTAFYLCASSITGGAYEQYFGPGTRLTVT.

CDR3 DNA: TGTGCCAGCAGCTTGGCCGGGACAGGGTCCCATGGCTACACCTTC. Amino acids: CASSLAGTGSHGYTF. The chain carries TRBV5-4 and TRBJ1-2, with 9 nucleotides matching TRBD1. The trim removed 0 bases at V and 6 bases at J, leaving 6 bases unmatched. The germline CDR1 and CDR2 sequences are SGHNT and YYREEE (reference sequence). The CDR3 is made up of 15 amino acids.

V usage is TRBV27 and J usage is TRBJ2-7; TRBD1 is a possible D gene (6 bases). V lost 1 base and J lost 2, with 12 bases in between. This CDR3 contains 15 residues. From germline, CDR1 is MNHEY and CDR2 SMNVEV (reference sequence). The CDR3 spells CASSLFRGQTYEQYF. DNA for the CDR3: TGTGCCAGCAGTTTATTCAGGGGTCAAACCTACGAGCAGTACTTC.

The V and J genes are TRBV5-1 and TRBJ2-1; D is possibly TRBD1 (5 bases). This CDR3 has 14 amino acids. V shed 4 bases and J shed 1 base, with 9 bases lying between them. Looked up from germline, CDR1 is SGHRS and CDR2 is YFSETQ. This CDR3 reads CASSTQGSYNEQFF. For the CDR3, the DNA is TGCGCCAGCAGCACGCAGGGTTCCTACAATGAGCAGTTCTTC.

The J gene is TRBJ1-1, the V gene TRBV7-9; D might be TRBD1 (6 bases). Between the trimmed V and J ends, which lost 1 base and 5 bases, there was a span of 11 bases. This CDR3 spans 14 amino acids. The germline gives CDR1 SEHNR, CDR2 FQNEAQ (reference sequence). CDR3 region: CASSLDGGGTEAFF. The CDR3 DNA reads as TGTGCCAGCAGCTTAGATGGGGGCGGAACTGAAGCTTTCTTT. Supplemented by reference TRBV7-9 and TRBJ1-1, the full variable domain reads DTGVSQNPRHKITKRGQNVTFRCDPISEHNRLYWYRQTLGQGPEFLTYFQNEAQLEKSRLLSDRFSAERPKGSFSTLEIQRTEQGDSAMYLCASSLDGGGTEAFFGQGTRLTVV.

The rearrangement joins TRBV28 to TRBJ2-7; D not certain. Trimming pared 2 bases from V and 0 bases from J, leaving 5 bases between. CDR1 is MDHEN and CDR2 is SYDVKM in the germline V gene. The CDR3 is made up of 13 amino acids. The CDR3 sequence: CASSLPSSYEQYF. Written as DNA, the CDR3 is TGTGCCAGCAGTTTACCTAGCTCCTACGAGCAGTACTTC.

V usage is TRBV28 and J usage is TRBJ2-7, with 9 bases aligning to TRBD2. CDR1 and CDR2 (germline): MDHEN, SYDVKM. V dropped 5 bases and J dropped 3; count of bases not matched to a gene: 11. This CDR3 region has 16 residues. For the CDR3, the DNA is TGTGCCAGCAGTCCTCCGTCCGGGACTAGCTTCTACGAGCAGTACTTC. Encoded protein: CASSPPSGTSFYEQYF.

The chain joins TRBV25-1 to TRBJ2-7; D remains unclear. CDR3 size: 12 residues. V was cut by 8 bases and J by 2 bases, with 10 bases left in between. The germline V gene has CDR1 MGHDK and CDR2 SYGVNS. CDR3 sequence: CASCLGPYEQYF. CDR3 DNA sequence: TGTGCCAGCTGTTTGGGCCCCTACGAGCAGTACTTC.

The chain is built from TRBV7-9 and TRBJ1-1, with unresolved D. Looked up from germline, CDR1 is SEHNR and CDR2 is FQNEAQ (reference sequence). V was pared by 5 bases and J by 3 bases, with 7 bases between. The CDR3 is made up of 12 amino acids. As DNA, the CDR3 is TGTGCCAGCAGCGTCGGGGACACTGAAGCTTTCTTT. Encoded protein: CASSVGDTEAFF.

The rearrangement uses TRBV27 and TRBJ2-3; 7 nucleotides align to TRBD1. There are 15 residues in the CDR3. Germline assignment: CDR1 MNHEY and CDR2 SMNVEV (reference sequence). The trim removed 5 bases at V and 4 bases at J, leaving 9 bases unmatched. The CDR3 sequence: CASSPGTERADTQYF. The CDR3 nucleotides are TGTGCCAGCAGTCCCGGGACAGAGCGTGCAGATACGCAGTATTTT.

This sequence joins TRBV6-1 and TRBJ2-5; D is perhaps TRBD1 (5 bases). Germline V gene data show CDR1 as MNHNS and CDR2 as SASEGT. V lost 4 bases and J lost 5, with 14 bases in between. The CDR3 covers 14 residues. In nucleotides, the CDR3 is TGTGCCAGCAGTGTGGGCAGGGTGGGGGAGACCCAGTACTTC. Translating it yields CASSVGRVGETQYF.

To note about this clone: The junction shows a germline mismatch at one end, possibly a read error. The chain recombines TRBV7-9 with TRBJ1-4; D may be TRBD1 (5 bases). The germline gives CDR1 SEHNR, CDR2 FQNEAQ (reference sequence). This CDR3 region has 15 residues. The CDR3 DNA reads TGTTCCAGCAGCCCCGGGGGGGGAACTAATGAAAAACTGTTTTTT. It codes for CSSSPGGGTNEKLFF.

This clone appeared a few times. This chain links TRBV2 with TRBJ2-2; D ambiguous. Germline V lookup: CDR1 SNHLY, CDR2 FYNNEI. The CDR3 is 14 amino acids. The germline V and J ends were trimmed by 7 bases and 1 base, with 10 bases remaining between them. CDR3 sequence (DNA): TGTGCCAGCACCTCTGGCGGGAACACCGGGGAGCTGTTTTTT. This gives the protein CASTSGGNTGELFF.

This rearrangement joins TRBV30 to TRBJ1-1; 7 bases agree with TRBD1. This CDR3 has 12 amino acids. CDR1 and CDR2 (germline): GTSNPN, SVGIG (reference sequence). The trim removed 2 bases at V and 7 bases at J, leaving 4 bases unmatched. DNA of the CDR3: TGTGCCTGGAGTCAGGGGGGCAGTGAAGCTTTCTTT. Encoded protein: CAWSQGGSEAFF. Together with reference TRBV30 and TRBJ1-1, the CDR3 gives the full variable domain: SQTIHQWPATLVQPVGSPLSLECTVEGTSNPNLYWYRQAAGRGLQLLFYSVGIGQISSEVPQNLSASRPQDRQFILSSKKLLLSDSGFYLCAWSQGGSEAFFGQGTRLTVV.

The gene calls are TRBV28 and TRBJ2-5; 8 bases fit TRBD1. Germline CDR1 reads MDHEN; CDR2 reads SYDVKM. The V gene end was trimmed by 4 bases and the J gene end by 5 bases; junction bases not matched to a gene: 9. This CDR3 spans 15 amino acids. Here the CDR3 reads CASSSRGREIETQYF. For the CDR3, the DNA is TGTGCCAGCAGTTCCAGGGGGCGCGAGATCGAGACCCAGTACTTC.

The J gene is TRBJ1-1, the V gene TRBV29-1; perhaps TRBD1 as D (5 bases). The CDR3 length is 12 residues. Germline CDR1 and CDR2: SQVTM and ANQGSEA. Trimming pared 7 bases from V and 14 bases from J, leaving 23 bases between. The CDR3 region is CSADFPPSRVFF. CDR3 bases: TGCAGCGCCGACTTCCCCCCTTCCAGGGTATTCTTT.

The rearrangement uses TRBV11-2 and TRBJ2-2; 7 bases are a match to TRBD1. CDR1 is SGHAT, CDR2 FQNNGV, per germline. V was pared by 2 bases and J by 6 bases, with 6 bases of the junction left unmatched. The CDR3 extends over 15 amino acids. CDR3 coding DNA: TGTGCCAGCAGCTTAACCGACAGGGCGGCCGGGGAGCTGTTTTTT. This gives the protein CASSLTDRAAGELFF.

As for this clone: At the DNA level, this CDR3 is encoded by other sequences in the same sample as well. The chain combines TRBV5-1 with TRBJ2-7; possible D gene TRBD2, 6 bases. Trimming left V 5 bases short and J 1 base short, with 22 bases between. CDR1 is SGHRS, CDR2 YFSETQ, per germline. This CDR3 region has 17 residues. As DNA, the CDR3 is TGCGCCAGCAGTCCCGGGGACCCGGGGGTTCGGTCCTACGAGCAGTACTTC. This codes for CASSPGDPGVRSYEQYF. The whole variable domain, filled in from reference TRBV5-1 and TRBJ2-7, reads KAGVTQTPRYLIKTRGQQVTLSCSPISGHRSVSWYQQTPGQGLQFLFEYFSETQRNKGNFPGRFSGRQFSNSRSEMNVSTLELGDSALYLCASSPGDPGVRSYEQYFGPGTRLTVT.

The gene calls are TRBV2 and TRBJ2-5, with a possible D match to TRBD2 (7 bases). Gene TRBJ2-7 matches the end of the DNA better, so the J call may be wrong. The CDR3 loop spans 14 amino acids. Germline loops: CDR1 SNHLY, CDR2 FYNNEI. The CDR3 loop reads CASSERRGPYEQYF. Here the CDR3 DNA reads TGTGCCAGCAGTGAACGGCGGGGGCCCTACGAGCAGTACTTC.